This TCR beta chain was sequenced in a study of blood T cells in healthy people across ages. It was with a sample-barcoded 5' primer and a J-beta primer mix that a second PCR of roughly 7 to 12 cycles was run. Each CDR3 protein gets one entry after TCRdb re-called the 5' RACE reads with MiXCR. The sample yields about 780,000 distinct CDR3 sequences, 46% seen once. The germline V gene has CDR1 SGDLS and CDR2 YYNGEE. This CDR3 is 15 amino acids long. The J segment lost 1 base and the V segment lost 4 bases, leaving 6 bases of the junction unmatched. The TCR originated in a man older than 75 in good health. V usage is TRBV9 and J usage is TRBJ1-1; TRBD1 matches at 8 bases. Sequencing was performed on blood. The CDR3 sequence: CASSRIGQGNTEAFF. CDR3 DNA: TGTGCCAGCAGCAGAATAGGACAGGGGAACACTGAAGCTTTCTTT.